The 4 T cell receptor beta chains given below trace back to one sample, sequenced in a study of cytomegalovirus exposure and HLA in healthy donors. PCR was performed using 60 Vbeta and 13 Jbeta primers. Repertoires were generated with immunoSEQ multiplex PCR, while TCRdb's copy carries only in-frame clones and drops some. The sample includes some 110,000 clones, about 59% of them seen just once. Sequences were obtained from PBMCs. These receptor sequences come from a woman aged 35 to 49 in good health and CMV-seropositive.

CDR3 sequence reads: CATSSQLGGSRAGTYNEQFF. Here the CDR3 DNA reads TGTGCCACCAGCAGTCAGCTAGGTGGGTCCAGAGCGGGGACCTACAATGAGCAGTTCTTC. The gene calls are TRBV15 and TRBJ2-1; 7 bases are a match to TRBD2. The CDR3 is 20 residues long. J lost 2 bases, V lost 3 bases, and 19 bases had no gene match. CDR1 and CDR2 (germline): LNHNV, YYDKDF (reference sequence). Variable domain in full (rest from reference TRBV15 and TRBJ2-1): DAMVIQNPRYQVTQFGKPVTLSCSQTLNHNVMYWYQQKSSQAPKLLFHYYDKDFNNEADTPDNFQSRRPNTSFCFLDIRSPGLGDTAMYLCATSSQLGGSRAGTYNEQFFGPGTRLTVL.

This clone was recorded a few times. This chain joins TRBV5-6 and TRBJ1-1, with 7 bases matching TRBD1. From germline, CDR1 is SGHDT and CDR2 YYEEEE. This CDR3 spans 18 amino acids. V dropped 4 bases and J dropped 1; count of bases not matched to a gene: 16. This CDR3 is CASSGGTAQSFRNTEAFF. The DNA of the CDR3 is TGTGCCAGCAGCGGCGGGACAGCCCAATCTTTCCGGAACACTGAAGCTTTCTTT. Full variable domain (rest looked up from reference TRBV5-6 and TRBJ1-1): DAGVTQSPTHLIKTRGQQVTLRCSPKSGHDTVSWYQQALGQGPQFIFQYYEEEERQRGNFPDRFSGHQFPNYSSELNVNALLLGDSALYLCASSGGTAQSFRNTEAFFGQGTRLTVV.

The chain is built from TRBV19 and TRBJ1-5; 7 bases line up with TRBD1. V dropped 6 bases and J dropped 6; count of bases not matched to a gene: 8. The CDR3 extends over 14 amino acids. CDR1 LNHDA and CDR2 SQIVND come from the germline V gene (reference sequence). Here the CDR3 reads CASSLGGGPQPQHF. CDR3 in DNA: TGTGCCAGTAGCCTAGGAGGGGGCCCTCAGCCCCAGCATTTT. Filled out from reference TRBV19 and TRBJ1-5, the complete variable domain reads DGGITQSPKYLFRKEGQNVTLSCEQNLNHDAMYWYRQDPGQGLRLIYYSQIVNDFQKGDIAEGYSVSREKKESFPLTVTSAQKNPTAFYLCASSLGGGPQPQHFGDGTRLSIL.

This clone was seen a few times. The V and J genes are TRBV7-2 and TRBJ1-2; 7 nucleotides align to TRBD1. The CDR3 loop spans 13 amino acids. Trimming took 5 bases from V and 6 from J; bases not matched to a gene: 6. CDR1 is SGHTA, CDR2 FQGNSA, per germline. CDR3: CASSPQGGDGYTF. The CDR3 DNA reads TGTGCCAGCAGCCCCCAGGGGGGAGATGGCTACACCTTC. Full variable domain (remainder filled in from reference TRBV7-2 and TRBJ1-2): GAGVSQSPSNKVTEKGKDVELRCDPISGHTALYWYRQSLGQGLEFLIYFQGNSAPDKSGLPSDRFSAERTGGSVSTLTIQRTQQEDSAVYLCASSPQGGDGYTFGSGTRLTVV.